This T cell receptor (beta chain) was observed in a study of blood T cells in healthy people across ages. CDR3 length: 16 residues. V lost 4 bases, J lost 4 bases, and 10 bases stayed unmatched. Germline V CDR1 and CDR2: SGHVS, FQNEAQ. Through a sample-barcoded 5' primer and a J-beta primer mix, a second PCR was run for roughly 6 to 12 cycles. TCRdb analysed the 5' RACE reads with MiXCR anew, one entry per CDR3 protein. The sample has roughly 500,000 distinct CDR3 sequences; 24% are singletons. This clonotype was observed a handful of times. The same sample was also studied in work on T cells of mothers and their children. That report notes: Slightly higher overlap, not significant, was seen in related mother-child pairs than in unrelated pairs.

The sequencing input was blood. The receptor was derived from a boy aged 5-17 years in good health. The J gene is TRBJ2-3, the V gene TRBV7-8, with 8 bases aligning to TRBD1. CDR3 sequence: CASSSSWTGQADTQYF. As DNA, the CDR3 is TGTGCCAGCAGCTCCTCTTGGACAGGGCAGGCAGATACGCAGTATTTT.